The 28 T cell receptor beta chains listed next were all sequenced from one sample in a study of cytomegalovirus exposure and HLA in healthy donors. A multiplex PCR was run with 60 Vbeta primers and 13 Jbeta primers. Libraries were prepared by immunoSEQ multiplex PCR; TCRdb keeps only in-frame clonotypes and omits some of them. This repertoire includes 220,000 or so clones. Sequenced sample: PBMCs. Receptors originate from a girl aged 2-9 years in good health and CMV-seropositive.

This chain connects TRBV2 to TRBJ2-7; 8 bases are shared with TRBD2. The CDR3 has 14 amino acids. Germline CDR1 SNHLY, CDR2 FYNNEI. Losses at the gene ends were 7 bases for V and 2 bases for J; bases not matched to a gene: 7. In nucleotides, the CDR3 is TGTGCCAGCACTGCCGGGACTAGTACCTACGAGCAGTACTTC. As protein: CASTAGTSTYEQYF.

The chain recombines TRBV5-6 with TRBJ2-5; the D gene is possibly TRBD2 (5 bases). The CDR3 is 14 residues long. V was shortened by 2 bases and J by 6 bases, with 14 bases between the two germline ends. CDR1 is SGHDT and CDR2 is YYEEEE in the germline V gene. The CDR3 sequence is CASSFGSGGQTQYF. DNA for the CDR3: TGTGCCAGCAGCTTCGGATCCGGAGGTCAGACCCAGTACTTC.

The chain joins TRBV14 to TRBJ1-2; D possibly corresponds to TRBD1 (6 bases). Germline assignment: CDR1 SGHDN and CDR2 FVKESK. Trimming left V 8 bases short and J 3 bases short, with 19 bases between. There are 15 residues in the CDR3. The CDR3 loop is CASYPIQGPHYGYTF. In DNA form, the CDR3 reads TGTGCCAGCTACCCTATCCAGGGGCCCCACTATGGCTACACCTTC.

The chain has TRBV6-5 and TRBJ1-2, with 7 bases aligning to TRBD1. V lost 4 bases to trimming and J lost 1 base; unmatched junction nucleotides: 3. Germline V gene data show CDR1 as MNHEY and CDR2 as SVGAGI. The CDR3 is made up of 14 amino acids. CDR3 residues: CASSLGQNNYGYTF. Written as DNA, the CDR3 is TGTGCCAGCAGTTTGGGACAGAATAACTATGGCTACACCTTC.

The CDR3 DNA reads as TGTGCCAGCAGCGCCGGGACTAGCGGGGTCCAAGAGACCCAGTACTTC. This encodes CASSAGTSGVQETQYF. The chain combines TRBV2 with TRBJ2-5, with 13 bases matching TRBD2. Trimming cost V 6 bases and J 1 base; bases outside gene matches: 5. From germline, CDR1 is SNHLY and CDR2 FYNNEI. The CDR3 is 16 amino acids.

The CDR3 spells CASSEGRQSSGANVLTF. For the CDR3, the DNA is TGTGCCAGCAGTGAAGGCCGACAGAGCTCTGGGGCCAACGTCCTGACTTTC. The rearrangement links TRBV25-1 to TRBJ2-6, with a possible D match to TRBD1 (5 bases). The CDR3 sequence is 17 residues long. V was pared by 2 bases and J by 0 bases, with 11 bases between. The germline gives CDR1 MGHDK, CDR2 SYGVNS. The entire variable domain, with the rest obtained from reference TRBV25-1 and TRBJ2-6, is as follows: EADIYQTPRYLVIGTGKKITLECSQTMGHDKMYWYQQDPGMELHLIHYSYGVNSTEKGDLSSESTVSRIRTEHFPLTLESARPSHTSQYLCASSEGRQSSGANVLTFGAGSRLTVL.

The CDR3 region is CASSDRTRTSPVGVLFF. The CDR3 nucleotides are TGTGCCAGCAGTGACCGAACGAGGACTAGCCCAGTTGGAGTCCTGTTCTTC. V and J are TRBV6-1 and TRBJ2-1, with 8 nucleotides matching TRBD2. Germline trimming cut 3 bases from V and 15 bases from J; bases unmatched to any gene: 22. This CDR3 contains 17 residues. Per the germline V gene, CDR1 is MNHNS and CDR2 is SASEGT.

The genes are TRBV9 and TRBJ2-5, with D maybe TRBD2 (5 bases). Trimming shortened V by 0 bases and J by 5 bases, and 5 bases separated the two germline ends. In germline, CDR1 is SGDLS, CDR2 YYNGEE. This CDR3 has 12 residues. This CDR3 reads CASSVGGETQYF. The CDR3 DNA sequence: TGTGCCAGCAGCGTAGGCGGGGAGACCCAGTACTTC. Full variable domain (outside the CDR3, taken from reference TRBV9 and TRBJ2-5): DSGVTQTPKHLITATGQRVTLRCSPRSGDLSVYWYQQSLDQGLQFLIQYYNGEERAKGNILERFSAQQFPDLHSELNLSSLELGDSALYFCASSVGGETQYFGPGTRLLVL.

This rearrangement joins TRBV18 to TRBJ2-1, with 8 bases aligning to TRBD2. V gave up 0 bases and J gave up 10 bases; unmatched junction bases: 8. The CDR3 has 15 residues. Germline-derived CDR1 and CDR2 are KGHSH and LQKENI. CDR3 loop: CASSPPSGRAGEQFF. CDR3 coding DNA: TGTGCCAGCTCACCACCTTCCGGGAGGGCCGGAGAGCAGTTCTTC.

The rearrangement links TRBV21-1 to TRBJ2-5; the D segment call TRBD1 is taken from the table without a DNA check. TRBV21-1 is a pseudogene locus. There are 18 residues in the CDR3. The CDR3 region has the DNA TGTGCCAGCAGCGCCACACACCGGGACAGGGGGCGGCGAGAGACCCAGTACTTC. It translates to CASSATHRDRGRRETQYF.

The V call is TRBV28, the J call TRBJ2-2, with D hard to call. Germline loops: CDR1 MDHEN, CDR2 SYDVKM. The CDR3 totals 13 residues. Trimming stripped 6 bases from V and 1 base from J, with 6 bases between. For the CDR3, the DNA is TGTGCCAGCAGGGAGAGGAACACCGGGGAGCTGTTTTTT. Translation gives CASRERNTGELFF.

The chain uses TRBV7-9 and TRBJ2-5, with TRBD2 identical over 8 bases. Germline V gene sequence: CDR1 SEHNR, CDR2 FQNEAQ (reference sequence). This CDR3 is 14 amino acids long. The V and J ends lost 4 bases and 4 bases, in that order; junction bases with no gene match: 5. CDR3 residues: CASSSASGLETQYF. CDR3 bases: TGTGCCAGCAGCTCAGCTAGCGGGTTAGAGACCCAGTACTTC.

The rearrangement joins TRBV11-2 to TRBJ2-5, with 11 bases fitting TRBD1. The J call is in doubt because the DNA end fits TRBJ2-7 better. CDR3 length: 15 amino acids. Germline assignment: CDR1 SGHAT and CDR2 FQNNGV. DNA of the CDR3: TGTGCCAGCAGCTCGGACAGGGGGCTAGGATACGAGCAGTACTTC. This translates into CASSSDRGLGYEQYF.

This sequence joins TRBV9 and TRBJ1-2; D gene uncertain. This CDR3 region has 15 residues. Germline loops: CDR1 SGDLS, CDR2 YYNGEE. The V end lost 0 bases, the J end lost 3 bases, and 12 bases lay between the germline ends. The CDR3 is CASSVGGWTDYGYTF. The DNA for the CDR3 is TGTGCCAGCAGCGTAGGAGGCTGGACTGACTATGGCTACACCTTC.

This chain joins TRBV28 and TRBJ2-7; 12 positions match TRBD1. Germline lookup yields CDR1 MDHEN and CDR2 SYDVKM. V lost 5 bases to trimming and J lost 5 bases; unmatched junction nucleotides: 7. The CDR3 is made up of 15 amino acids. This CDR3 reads CASSPGTGGFNEQYF. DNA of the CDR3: TGTGCCAGCAGTCCCGGGACAGGGGGCTTCAACGAGCAGTACTTC.

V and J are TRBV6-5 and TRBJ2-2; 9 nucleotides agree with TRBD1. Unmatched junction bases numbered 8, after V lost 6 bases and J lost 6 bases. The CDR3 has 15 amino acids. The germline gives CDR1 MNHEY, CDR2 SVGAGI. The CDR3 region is CASSTGTGRAGELFF. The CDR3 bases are TGTGCCAGCAGCACCGGGACAGGGAGGGCCGGGGAGCTGTTTTTT.

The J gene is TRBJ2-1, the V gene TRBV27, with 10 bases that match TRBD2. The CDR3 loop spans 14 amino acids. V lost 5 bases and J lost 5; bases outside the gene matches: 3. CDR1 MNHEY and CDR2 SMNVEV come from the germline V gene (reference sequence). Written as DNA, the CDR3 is TGTGCCAGCAGTCCCGGACTAGCGGACAATGAGCAGTTCTTC. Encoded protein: CASSPGLADNEQFF.

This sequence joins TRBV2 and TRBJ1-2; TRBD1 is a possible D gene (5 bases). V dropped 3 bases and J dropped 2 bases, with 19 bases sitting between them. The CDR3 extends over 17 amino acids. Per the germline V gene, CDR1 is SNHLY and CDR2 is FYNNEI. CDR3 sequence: CASSEDFGGRTNYGYTF. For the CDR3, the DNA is TGTGCCAGCAGTGAGGATTTCGGGGGACGGACCAACTATGGCTACACCTTC.

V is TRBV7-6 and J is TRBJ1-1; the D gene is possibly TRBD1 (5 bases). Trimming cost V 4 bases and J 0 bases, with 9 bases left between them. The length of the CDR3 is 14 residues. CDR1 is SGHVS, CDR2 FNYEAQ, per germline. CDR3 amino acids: CASSYGQLNTEAFF. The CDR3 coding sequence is TGTGCCAGCAGCTACGGACAATTGAACACTGAAGCTTTCTTT. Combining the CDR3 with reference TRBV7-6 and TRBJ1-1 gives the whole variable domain GAGVSQSPRYKVTKRGQDVALRCDPISGHVSLYWYRQALGQGPEFLTYFNYEAQQDKSGLPNDRFSAERPEGSISTLTIQRTEQRDSAMYRCASSYGQLNTEAFFGQGTRLTVV.

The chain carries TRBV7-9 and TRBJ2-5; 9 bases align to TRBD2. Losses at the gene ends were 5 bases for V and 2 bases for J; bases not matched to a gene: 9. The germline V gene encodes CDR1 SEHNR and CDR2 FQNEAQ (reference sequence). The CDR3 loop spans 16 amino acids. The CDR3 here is CASSPKTSGVQETQYF. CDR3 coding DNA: TGTGCCAGCAGCCCCAAGACTAGCGGAGTTCAAGAGACCCAGTACTTC.

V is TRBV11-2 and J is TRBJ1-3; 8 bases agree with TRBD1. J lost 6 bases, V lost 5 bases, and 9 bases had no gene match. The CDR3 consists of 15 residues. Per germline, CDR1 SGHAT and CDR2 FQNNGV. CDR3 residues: CASSPPWTGKNTIYF. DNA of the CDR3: TGTGCCAGCAGCCCGCCCTGGACAGGGAAAAACACCATATATTTT.

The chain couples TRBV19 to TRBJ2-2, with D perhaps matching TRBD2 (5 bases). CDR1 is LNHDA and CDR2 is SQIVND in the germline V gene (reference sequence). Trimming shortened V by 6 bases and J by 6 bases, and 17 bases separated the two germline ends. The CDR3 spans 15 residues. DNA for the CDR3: TGTGCCAGTAGCGGGGATCGCACTGGGGCCGGGGAGCTGTTTTTT. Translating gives CASSGDRTGAGELFF.

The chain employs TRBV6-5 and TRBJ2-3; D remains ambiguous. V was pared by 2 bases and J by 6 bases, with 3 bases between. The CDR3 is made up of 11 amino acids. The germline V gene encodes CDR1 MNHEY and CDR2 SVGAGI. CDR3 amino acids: CASSYEDTQYF. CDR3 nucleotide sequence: TGTGCCAGCAGTTACGAGGATACGCAGTATTTT.

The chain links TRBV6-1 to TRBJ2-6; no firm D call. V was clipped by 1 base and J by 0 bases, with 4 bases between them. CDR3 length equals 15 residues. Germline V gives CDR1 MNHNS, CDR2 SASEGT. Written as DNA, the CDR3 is TGTGCCAGCAGTGAAGACAGCTCTGGGGCCAACGTCCTGACTTTC. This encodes CASSEDSSGANVLTF.

The CDR3 loop is CASSSGRALRGEQFF. The CDR3, as DNA: TGCGCCAGCAGCAGCGGGAGGGCCCTTCGGGGTGAGCAGTTCTTC. The V and J genes are TRBV5-1 and TRBJ2-1; TRBD2 aligns across 10 bases. CDR3 length: 15 amino acids. The junction had 10 bases not matched to a gene; V was cut back by 4 bases and J by 9 bases. Germline V gene lookup returns CDR1 SGHRS and CDR2 YFSETQ.

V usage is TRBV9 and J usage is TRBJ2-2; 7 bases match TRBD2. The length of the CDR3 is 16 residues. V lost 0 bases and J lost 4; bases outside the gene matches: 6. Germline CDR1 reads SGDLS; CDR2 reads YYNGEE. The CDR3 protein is CASSVATSELTGELFF. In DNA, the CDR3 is TGTGCCAGCAGCGTAGCTACTAGCGAGCTCACCGGGGAGCTGTTTTTT.

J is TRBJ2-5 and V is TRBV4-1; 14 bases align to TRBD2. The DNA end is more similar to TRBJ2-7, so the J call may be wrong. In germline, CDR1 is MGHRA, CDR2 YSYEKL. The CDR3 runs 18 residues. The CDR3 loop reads CASSQWILGLAGAYEQYF. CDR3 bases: TGCGCCAGCAGCCAATGGATATTGGGACTAGCGGGGGCCTACGAGCAGTACTTC.

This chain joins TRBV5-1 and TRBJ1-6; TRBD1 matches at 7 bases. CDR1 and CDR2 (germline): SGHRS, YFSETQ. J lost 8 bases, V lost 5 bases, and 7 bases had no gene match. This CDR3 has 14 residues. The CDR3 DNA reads TGCGCCAGCAGGGCCGACAGGGCTGATTCACCCCTCCACTTT. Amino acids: CASRADRADSPLHF.